This record looks at one T cell receptor beta chain sequence and its context. What it binds is unknown. Assay: immunoSEQ multiplex PCR; the TCRdb copy retains only in-frame clones and omits some. Altogether about 14,000 clones are present, approximately 90% being singletons, with the ten largest covering over 4.5%. This specimen comes from a study of PD-1 blockade in mismatch repair-deficient tumors. Study context: Enrolled about 2013-2017, patients had progressing, pretreated mismatch repair-deficient cancers of more than ten types. Notes on the study in general: Tumor-resident clones, often absent from pretreatment blood, expanded after pembrolizumab and then contracted.

The time point denotes: approximately ten-day in vitro stimulation with candidate neoantigen peptide 6. A roughly 11-day in vitro culture was run per each of seven reactive peptides. The sequencing used cells cultured in vitro, collected from a patient treated with pembrolizumab. This receptor was taken from an adult with mismatch repair-deficient cancer.

As DNA, the CDR3 is TGTGCCAGCAGCCAAAGATCGGCGGGGACTAGCGGGATGTCCTACGAGCAGTACTTC. As protein: CASSQRSAGTSGMSYEQYF. The chain joins TRBV4-2 to TRBJ2-7; 13 positions match TRBD2. This CDR3 contains 19 residues. Losses at the gene ends were 2 bases for V and 1 base for J; bases not matched to a gene: 11. The germline CDR1 and CDR2 sequences are LGHNA and YNFKEQ.